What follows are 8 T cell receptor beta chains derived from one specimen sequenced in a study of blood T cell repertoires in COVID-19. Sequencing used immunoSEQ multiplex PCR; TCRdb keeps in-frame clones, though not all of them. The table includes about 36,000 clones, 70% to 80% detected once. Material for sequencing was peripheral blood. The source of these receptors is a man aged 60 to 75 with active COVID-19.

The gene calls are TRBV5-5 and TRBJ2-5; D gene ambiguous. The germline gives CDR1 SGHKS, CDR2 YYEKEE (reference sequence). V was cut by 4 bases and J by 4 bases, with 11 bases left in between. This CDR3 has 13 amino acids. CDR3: CASSRGVSETQYF. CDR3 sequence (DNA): TGTGCCAGCAGCCGAGGCGTGTCAGAGACCCAGTACTTC.

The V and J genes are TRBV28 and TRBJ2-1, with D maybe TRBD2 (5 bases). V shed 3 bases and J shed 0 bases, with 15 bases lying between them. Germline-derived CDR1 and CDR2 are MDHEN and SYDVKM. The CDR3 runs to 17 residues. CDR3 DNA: TGTGCCAGCAGTTTTCTTTGGGGAGATAGCTCCTACAATGAGCAGTTCTTC. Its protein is CASSFLWGDSSYNEQFF.

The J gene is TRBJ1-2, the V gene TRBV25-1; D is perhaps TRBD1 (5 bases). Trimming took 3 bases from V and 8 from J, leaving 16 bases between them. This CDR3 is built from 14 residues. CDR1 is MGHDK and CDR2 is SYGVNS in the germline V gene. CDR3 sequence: CASSDLDTGEGYTF. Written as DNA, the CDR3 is TGTGCCAGCAGTGACTTGGACACTGGCGAGGGCTACACCTTC.

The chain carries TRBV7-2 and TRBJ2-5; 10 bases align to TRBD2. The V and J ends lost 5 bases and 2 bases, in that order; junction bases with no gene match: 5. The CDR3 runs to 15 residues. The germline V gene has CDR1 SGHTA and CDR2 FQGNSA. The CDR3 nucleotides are TGTGCCAGCAGCCTCACAGCGGGAGGGCAAGAGACCCAGTACTTC. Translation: CASSLTAGGQETQYF.

The CDR3 DNA sequence: TGCGCCAGCAGCGCGGACAGTTACGAGCAGTACTTC. Protein: CASSADSYEQYF. The rearrangement joins TRBV5-1 to TRBJ2-7, with D possibly being TRBD1 (6 bases). Germline values: CDR1 SGHRS, CDR2 YFSETQ. Trimming took 4 bases from V and 4 from J, leaving 9 bases between them. This CDR3 is 12 amino acids long.

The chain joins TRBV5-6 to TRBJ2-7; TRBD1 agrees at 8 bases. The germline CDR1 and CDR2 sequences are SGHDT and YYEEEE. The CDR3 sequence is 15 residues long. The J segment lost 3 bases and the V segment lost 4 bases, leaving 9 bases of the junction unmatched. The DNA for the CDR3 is TGTGCCAGCAGCCCCCCCGGGACAGGCTTCTACGAGCAGTACTTC. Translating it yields CASSPPGTGFYEQYF.

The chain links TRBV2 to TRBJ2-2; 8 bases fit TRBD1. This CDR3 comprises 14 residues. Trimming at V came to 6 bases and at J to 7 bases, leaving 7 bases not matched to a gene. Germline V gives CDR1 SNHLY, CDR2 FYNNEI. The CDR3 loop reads CASRDRVRSGELFF. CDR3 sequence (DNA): TGTGCCAGCAGGGACAGGGTGAGGAGCGGGGAGCTGTTTTTT.

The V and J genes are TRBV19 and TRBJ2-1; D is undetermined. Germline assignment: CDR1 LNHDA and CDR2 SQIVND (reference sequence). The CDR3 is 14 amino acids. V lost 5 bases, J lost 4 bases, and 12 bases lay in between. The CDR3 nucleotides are TGTGCCAGTAGTGGCCGGGTCGTATACAATGAGCAGTTCTTC. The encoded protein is CASSGRVVYNEQFF.